This T cell receptor beta chain originates from a study of cytomegalovirus exposure and HLA in healthy donors. General study results and limits: Earlier findings revealed that most TCR beta V segments proved productive either about 87% or about 30% of the time.

As regards this clone: Antigen: not known.

Use of 60 Vbeta and 13 Jbeta primers characterized the PCR. Using immunoSEQ multiplex PCR, the repertoire was profiled, and TCRdb retains in-frame clones only, with some absent. This sample has 180,000 or so clones, with more than 75% found just once. This CDR3 comprises 21 residues. Trimming at V came to 4 bases and at J to 6 bases, leaving 22 bases not matched to a gene. Germline loops: CDR1 KGHSH, CDR2 LQKENI. V usage is TRBV18 and J usage is TRBJ2-5, with 14 bases aligning to TRBD2. Sequencing used PBMCs. The sequence was obtained from a man aged 40-49 years in good health and CMV-seronegative. Here the CDR3 DNA reads TGTGCCAGCTCACGCCCTACCCGGGACGGGACTAGCGGGAGCTTTGTAAAGACCCAGTACTTC. This encodes CASSRPTRDGTSGSFVKTQYF.